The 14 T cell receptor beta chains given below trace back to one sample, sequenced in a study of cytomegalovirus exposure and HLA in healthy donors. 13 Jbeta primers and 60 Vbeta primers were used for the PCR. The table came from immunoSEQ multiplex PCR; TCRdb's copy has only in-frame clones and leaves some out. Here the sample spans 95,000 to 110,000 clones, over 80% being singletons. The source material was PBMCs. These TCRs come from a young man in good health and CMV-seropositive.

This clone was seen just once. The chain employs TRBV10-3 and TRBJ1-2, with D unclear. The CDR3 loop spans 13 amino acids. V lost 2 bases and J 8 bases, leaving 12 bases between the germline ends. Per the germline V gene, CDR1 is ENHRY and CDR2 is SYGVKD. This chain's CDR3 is CAISEDIVRGYTF. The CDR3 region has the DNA TGTGCCATCAGTGAGGATATAGTTCGCGGCTACACCTTC.

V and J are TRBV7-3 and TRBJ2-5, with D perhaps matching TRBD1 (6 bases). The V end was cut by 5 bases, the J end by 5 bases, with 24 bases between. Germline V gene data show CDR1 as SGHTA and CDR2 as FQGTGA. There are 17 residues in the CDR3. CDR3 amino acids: CASSLSGQGTSRETQYF. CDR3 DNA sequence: TGTGCCAGCAGCCTCAGTGGCCAGGGGACGAGCCGGGAGACCCAGTACTTC.

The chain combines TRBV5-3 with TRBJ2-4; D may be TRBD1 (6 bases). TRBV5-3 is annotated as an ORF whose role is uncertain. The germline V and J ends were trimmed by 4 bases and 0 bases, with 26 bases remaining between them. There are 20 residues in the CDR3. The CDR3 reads CARSMAQGRSWGGAKNIQYF. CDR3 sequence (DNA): TGTGCCAGAAGCATGGCACAGGGCCGAAGTTGGGGTGGAGCCAAAAACATTCAGTACTTC.

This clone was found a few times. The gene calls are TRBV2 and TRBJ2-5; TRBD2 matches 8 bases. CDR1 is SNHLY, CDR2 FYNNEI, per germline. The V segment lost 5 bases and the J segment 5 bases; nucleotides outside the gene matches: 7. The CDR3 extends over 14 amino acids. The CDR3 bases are TGTGCCAGCAGTTTCGGGGGGGCTTTGGAGACCCAGTACTTC. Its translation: CASSFGGALETQYF.

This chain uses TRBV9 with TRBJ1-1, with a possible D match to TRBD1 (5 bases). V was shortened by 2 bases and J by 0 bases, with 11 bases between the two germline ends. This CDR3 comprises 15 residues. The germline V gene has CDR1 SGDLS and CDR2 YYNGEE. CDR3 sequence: CASSVKTDLNTEAFF. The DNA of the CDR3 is TGTGCCAGCAGCGTTAAGACAGATTTGAACACTGAAGCTTTCTTT.

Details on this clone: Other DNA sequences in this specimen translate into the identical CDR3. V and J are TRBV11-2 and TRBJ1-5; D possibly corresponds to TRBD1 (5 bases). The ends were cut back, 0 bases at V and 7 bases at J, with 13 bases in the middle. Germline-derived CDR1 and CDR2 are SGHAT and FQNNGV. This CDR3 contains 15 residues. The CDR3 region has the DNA TGTGCCAGCAGCTTAGATCTAAGGGGTAGACAGCCCCAGCATTTT. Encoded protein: CASSLDLRGRQPQHF.

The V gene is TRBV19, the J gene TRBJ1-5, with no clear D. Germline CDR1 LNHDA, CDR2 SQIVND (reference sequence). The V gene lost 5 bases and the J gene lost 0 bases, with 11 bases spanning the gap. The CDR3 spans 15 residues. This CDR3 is CASSATDYSNQPQHF. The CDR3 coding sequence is TGTGCCAGTAGTGCCACAGATTATAGCAATCAGCCCCAGCATTTT.

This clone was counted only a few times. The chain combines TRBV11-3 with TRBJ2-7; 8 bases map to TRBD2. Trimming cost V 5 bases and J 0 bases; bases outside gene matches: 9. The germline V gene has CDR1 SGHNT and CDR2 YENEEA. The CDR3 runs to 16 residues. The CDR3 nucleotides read TGTGCCAGCAGCGCATACCGGGGGGGAAGCTCCTACGAGCAGTACTTC. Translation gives CASSAYRGGSSYEQYF.

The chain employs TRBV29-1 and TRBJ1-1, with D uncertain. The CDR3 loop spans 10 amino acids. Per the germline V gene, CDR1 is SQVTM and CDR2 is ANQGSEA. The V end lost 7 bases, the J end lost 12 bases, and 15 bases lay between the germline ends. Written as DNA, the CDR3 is TGCAGCGGTGGTGAGGTACATTCTTTCTTT. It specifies CSGGEVHSFF.

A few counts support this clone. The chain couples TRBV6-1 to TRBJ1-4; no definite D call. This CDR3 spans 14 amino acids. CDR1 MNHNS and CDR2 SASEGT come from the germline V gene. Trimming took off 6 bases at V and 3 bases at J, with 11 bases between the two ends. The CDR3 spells CASRELTSNEKLFF. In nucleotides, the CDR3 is TGTGCCAGCAGGGAATTGACTTCTAATGAAAAACTGTTTTTT.

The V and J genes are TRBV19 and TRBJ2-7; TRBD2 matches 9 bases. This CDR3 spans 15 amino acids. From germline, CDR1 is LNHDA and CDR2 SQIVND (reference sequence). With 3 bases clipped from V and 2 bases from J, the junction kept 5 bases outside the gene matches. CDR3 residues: CASSMSGGFTYEQYF. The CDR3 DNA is TGTGCCAGTAGTATGAGCGGGGGGTTCACCTACGAGCAGTACTTC.

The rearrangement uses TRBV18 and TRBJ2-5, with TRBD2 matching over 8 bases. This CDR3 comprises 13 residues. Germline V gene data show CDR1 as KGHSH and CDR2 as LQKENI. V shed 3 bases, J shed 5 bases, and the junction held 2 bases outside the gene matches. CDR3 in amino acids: CASSPSGAETQYF. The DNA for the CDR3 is TGTGCCAGCTCACCTAGCGGGGCCGAGACCCAGTACTTC.

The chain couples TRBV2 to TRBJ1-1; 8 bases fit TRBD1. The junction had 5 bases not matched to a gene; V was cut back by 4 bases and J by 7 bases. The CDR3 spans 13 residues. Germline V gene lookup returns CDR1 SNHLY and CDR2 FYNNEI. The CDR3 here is CASSVTGGNEAFF. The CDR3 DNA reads TGTGCCAGCAGTGTTACAGGGGGAAATGAAGCTTTCTTT.

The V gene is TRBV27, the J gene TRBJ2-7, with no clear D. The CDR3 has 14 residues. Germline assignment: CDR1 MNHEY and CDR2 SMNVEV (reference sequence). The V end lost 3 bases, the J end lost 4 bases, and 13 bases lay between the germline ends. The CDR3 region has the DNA TGTGCCAGCAGTTTTGGCGTTCTCGGGTACGAGCAGTACTTC. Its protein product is CASSFGVLGYEQYF.